A single sample is the source of the 24 T cell receptor beta chains below, sequenced in a study of Graves' ophthalmopathy and Graves' hyperthyroidism. RNA transcripts were the template, and TCR beta CDR3 regions were amplified from them. RT-PCR was first run with HTBI primers, then multiplex PCR in a second round. TCRdb used MiXCR to reprocess the multiplex PCR reads, holding one entry per CDR3 protein. The sample records 450,000 to 600,000 distinct CDR3 sequences, just under 40% being singletons. The sample consisted of peripheral blood or thyroid tissue (not recorded which). The receptor set was obtained from an adult man with Graves' hyperthyroidism.

This clonotype was found many times. The J gene is TRBJ2-2, the V gene TRBV7-2; TRBD2 matches at 8 bases. This CDR3 region has 15 residues. V lost 5 bases, J lost 5 bases, and 7 bases stayed unmatched. Germline V gives CDR1 SGHTA, CDR2 FQGNSA. The CDR3 bases are TGTGCCAGCAGCACCCGACTAGCGCCTACCGGGGAGCTGTTTTTT. Its translation is CASSTRLAPTGELFF.

This clonotype was seen repeatedly, ten times or more. The V and J genes are TRBV11-2 and TRBJ2-7, with 7 nucleotides matching TRBD1. The CDR3 covers 15 residues. V lost 5 bases, J lost 1 base, and 8 bases stayed unmatched. The germline CDR1 and CDR2 sequences are SGHAT and FQNNGV. This CDR3 reads CASSPRQGISYEQYF. Written as DNA, the CDR3 is TGTGCCAGCAGCCCTCGACAGGGAATTTCCTACGAGCAGTACTTC.

The sample holds many counts of this clonotype. The V and J genes are TRBV12-3 or TRBV12-4 and TRBJ1-1; D is possibly TRBD1 (5 bases). CDR3 length: 15 residues. V was shortened by 3 bases and J by 1 base, with 12 bases between the two germline ends. CDR3 nucleotide sequence: TGTGCCAGCAGTTTCTCGGGACGGAGGAACACTGAAGCTTTCTTT. The encoded protein is CASSFSGRRNTEAFF.

This clonotype was counted between two and nine times. The rearrangement joins TRBV5-1 to TRBJ1-4, with TRBD1 as a possible D gene (6 bases). V was shortened by 4 bases and J by 0 bases, with 13 bases between the two germline ends. The CDR3 has 16 residues. Looked up from germline, CDR1 is SGHRS and CDR2 is YFSETQ. The CDR3 DNA sequence: TGCGCCAGCAGCCCCGGACAGTTTGCAACTAATGAAAAACTGTTTTTT. It is translated as CASSPGQFATNEKLFF.

This clonotype has only a few counts. The chain couples TRBV7-9 to TRBJ2-5, with D possibly TRBD1 on 6 matching bases. With 5 bases removed from V and 1 base from J, the gap between germline ends came to 14 bases. Germline CDR1 is SEHNR and CDR2 is FQNEAQ (reference sequence). The CDR3 totals 15 residues. In DNA form, the CDR3 reads TGTGCCAGCAGCGCGACCGGGACAAGCCAAGAGACCCAGTACTTC. This codes for CASSATGTSQETQYF.

This clonotype was observed many times. This chain joins TRBV28 and TRBJ1-5; 7 positions match TRBD1. Unmatched junction bases numbered 12, after V lost 3 bases and J lost 16 bases. The germline gives CDR1 MDHEN, CDR2 SYDVKM. The CDR3 extends over 13 amino acids. The DNA for the CDR3 is TGTGCCAGCAGTTTGGGAGACAGGGTGGAAAATCATTTT. Amino acids: CASSLGDRVENHF. The full variable domain, its missing parts supplied by reference TRBV28 and TRBJ1-5, is DVKVTQSSRYLVKRTGEKVFLECVQDMDHENMFWYRQDPGLGLRLIYFSYDVKMKEKGDIPEGYSVSREKKERFSLILESASTNQTSMYLCASSLGDRVENHFGDGTRLSIL.

This clonotype turned up a few times. The rearrangement joins TRBV2 to TRBJ2-3; 7 positions agree with TRBD1. The CDR3 runs 16 residues. Trimming removed 3 bases from V and 0 bases from J; junction bases left unmatched: 6. CDR1 and CDR2 (germline): SNHLY, FYNNEI. The CDR3 loop reads CASSDQGDRSTDTQYF. The CDR3 DNA follows: TGTGCCAGCAGTGATCAGGGGGACAGAAGCACAGATACGCAGTATTTT.

The chain has TRBV19 and TRBJ1-3; 12 nucleotides align to TRBD1. The germline gives CDR1 LNHDA, CDR2 SQIVND (reference sequence). The length of the CDR3 is 20 residues. With 2 bases clipped from V and 3 bases from J, the junction kept 14 bases outside the gene matches. CDR3 protein: CASSIRTGQGASWVGNTIYF. In DNA, the CDR3 is TGTGCCAGTAGTATACGGACGGGACAGGGGGCCTCCTGGGTTGGAAACACCATATATTTT. Filled out from reference TRBV19 and TRBJ1-3, the complete variable domain reads DGGITQSPKYLFRKEGQNVTLSCEQNLNHDAMYWYRQDPGQGLRLIYYSQIVNDFQKGDIAEGYSVSREKKESFPLTVTSAQKNPTAFYLCASSIRTGQGASWVGNTIYFGEGSWLTVV.

The chain joins TRBV24-1 to TRBJ2-1, with TRBD2 as a possible D gene (6 bases). CDR3 length equals 13 residues. In germline, CDR1 is KGHDR, CDR2 SFDVKD. V was clipped by 7 bases and J by 3 bases, with 9 bases between them. The CDR3 nucleotides read TGTGCCACCAGAGCGGGTAGCTACAATGAGCAGTTCTTC. Translated, it gives CATRAGSYNEQFF.

This clonotype was seen repeatedly, ten times or more. The chain links TRBV5-1 to TRBJ2-5; D not resolved. The CDR3 covers 13 residues. Trimming stripped 2 bases from V and 1 base from J, with 6 bases between. Germline CDR1 SGHRS, CDR2 YFSETQ. CDR3 coding DNA: TGCGCCAGCAGCTTCCAGGCCCAAGAGACCCAGTACTTC. Amino acids: CASSFQAQETQYF.

The chain recombines TRBV24-1 with TRBJ1-5; D call uncertain. V lost 5 bases and J lost 11, with 18 bases in between. Germline V gene sequence: CDR1 KGHDR, CDR2 SFDVKD. The CDR3 loop spans 14 amino acids. In nucleotides, the CDR3 is TGTGCCACCAGTGGGTACGACATCCAAGAGACCCAGCATTTT. Its translation: CATSGYDIQETQHF.

This clonotype turned up a few times. The rearrangement uses TRBV12-3 or TRBV12-4 and TRBJ1-5; D ambiguous. V was clipped by 0 bases and J by 7 bases, with 4 bases between them. There are 12 residues in the CDR3. The CDR3 DNA reads as TGTGCCAGCAGTTTAGCGCTCCAGCCCCAGCATTTT. Translation: CASSLALQPQHF.

The chain links TRBV2 to TRBJ1-2, with TRBD1 identical over 7 bases. Trimming took 6 bases from V and 0 from J; bases not matched to a gene: 7. This CDR3 has 15 amino acids. Per germline, CDR1 SNHLY and CDR2 FYNNEI. CDR3 region: CASRTGPVPNYGYTF. CDR3 in DNA: TGTGCCAGCAGGACAGGGCCGGTTCCTAACTATGGCTACACCTTC. The complete variable domain, with remaining parts taken from reference TRBV2 and TRBJ1-2, reads EPEVTQTPSHQVTQMGQEVILRCVPISNHLYFYWYRQILGQKVEFLVSFYNNEISEKSEIFDDQFSVERPDGSNFTLKIRSTKLEDSAMYFCASRTGPVPNYGYTFGSGTRLTVV.

This chain uses TRBV30 with TRBJ1-6; 8 positions agree with TRBD1. The CDR3 consists of 13 residues. The ends lost 3 bases at V and 10 bases at J; junction bases unmatched: 5. CDR1 and CDR2 (germline): GTSNPN, SVGIG (reference sequence). CDR3 bases: TGTGCCTGGAGGGCAGGGGGCGGATCACCCCTCCACTTT. Its protein product is CAWRAGGGSPLHF.

This clonotype was found a few times. V and J are TRBV6-1 and TRBJ2-7, with TRBD2 as a possible D gene (5 bases). The V end was cut by 4 bases, the J end by 4 bases, with 14 bases between. CDR3 length: 14 residues. Germline V gene sequence: CDR1 MNHNS, CDR2 SASEGT. The CDR3, as DNA: TGTGCCAGCAGTGCCGACTACTCCCCTTACGAGCAGTACTTC. It codes for CASSADYSPYEQYF.

This clonotype has only a few counts. V usage is TRBV7-6 and J usage is TRBJ2-1; D remains ambiguous. The CDR3 contains 15 residues. The V and J ends lost 0 bases and 5 bases respectively, with 11 bases between them. Germline CDR1 and CDR2: SGHVS and FNYEAQ. The CDR3 coding sequence is TGTGCCAGCAGCTTAGCGGGTGAAGACCACAATGAGCAGTTCTTC. It specifies CASSLAGEDHNEQFF.

This clonotype was seen ten or more times. This rearrangement joins TRBV29-1 to TRBJ2-3; D remains ambiguous. This CDR3 comprises 10 residues. V was clipped by 6 bases and J by 1 base, with 2 bases between them. Germline loops: CDR1 SQVTM, CDR2 ANQGSEA. CDR3 coding DNA: TGCAGCGTACGCACAGATACGCAGTATTTT. This gives the protein CSVRTDTQYF.

This chain connects TRBV10-3 to TRBJ1-1; tentative D call: TRBD1 (5 bases). The germline gives CDR1 ENHRY, CDR2 SYGVKD. The CDR3 is made up of 13 amino acids. Trimming stripped 3 bases from V and 10 bases from J, with 15 bases between. The CDR3 DNA sequence: TGTGCCATCAGTGAAGTGCTAGCGGGGGGAGCTTTCTTT. Residues: CAISEVLAGGAFF.

The rearrangement links TRBV5-1 to TRBJ1-1, with D unclear. Germline assignment: CDR1 SGHRS and CDR2 YFSETQ. V was clipped by 6 bases and J by 1 base, with 19 bases between them. This CDR3 is 16 amino acids long. The DNA for the CDR3 is TGCGCCAGCACCCCGGACCAAAGCCCTGGGAACACTGAAGCTTTCTTT. Its translation: CASTPDQSPGNTEAFF.

This clonotype was recorded many times. The chain recombines TRBV12-3 or TRBV12-4 with TRBJ1-5, with 9 bases identical to TRBD1. The junction had 10 bases not matched to a gene; V was cut back by 3 bases and J by 4 bases. The CDR3 is 17 amino acids. This CDR3 is CASSFHSGTGTNQPQHF. The CDR3 DNA follows: TGTGCCAGCAGTTTTCATTCCGGGACAGGGACGAATCAGCCCCAGCATTTT.

In this sample, this clonotype turned up many times. The V gene is TRBV12-3 or TRBV12-4, the J gene TRBJ1-1; 7 positions match TRBD1. There are 14 residues in the CDR3. Germline trimming cut 5 bases from V and 4 bases from J; bases unmatched to any gene: 7. The CDR3 reads CASSRQGDGTEAFF. CDR3 coding DNA: TGTGCCAGCAGTCGACAGGGAGATGGCACTGAAGCTTTCTTT.

This clonotype has a count of ten or more. The V call is TRBV15, the J call TRBJ1-6; D might be TRBD1 (6 bases). Germline-derived CDR1 and CDR2 are LNHNV and YYDKDF (reference sequence). The CDR3 has 13 amino acids. Between the trimmed V and J ends, which lost 3 bases and 7 bases, there was a span of 7 bases. The DNA of the CDR3 is TGTGCCACCAGCAGCCAGGGGAATTCACCCCTCCACTTT. Amino acid sequence: CATSSQGNSPLHF.

Comment on this clonotype: A much larger clone differs by one base, so this may be a read error. The chain recombines TRBV6-5 with TRBJ2-7; 10 positions agree with TRBD1. V trimming: 10 bases; J trimming: 2 bases; junction bases outside the gene matches: 11. The germline V gene encodes CDR1 MNHEY and CDR2 SVGAGI. The length of the CDR3 is 15 residues. The chain's CDR3 is CAIRGTGDPAYEQYF. CDR3 sequence (DNA): TGTGCCATCAGGGGGACAGGGGATCCCGCCTACGAGCAGTACTTC.

This clonotype was seen only once. The junction departs from germline at one end; a sequencing error may be responsible. The rearrangement links TRBV10-2 to TRBJ1-1; D is possibly TRBD1 (6 bases). Per the germline V gene, CDR1 is WSHSY and CDR2 is SAAADI. The CDR3 covers 14 residues. CDR3 DNA: TGTGCCAGCAGTTATCCGGGACAAAGCACTGAAGCTTTCTTT. This gives the protein CASSYPGQSTEAFF.